A single sample gave rise to the 12 T cell receptor beta chains below, sequenced in a study of T cells in Graves' hyperthyroidism and ophthalmopathy. Amplification targeted TCR beta CDR3 regions from RNA transcripts. The TCR CDR3 first-round RT-PCR relied on the HTBI primer set. One entry per CDR3 protein results from TCRdb running MiXCR on the multiplex PCR reads. The repertoire includes a few hundred thousand distinct CDR3 sequences, around 16% of them detected once, and roughly 8% sits in the top ten. Specimen: blood. Every receptor here comes from a woman between 18 and 29 years old with Graves' hyperthyroidism.

The rearrangement uses TRBV10-3 and TRBJ2-2; D is uncertain. The germline V gene encodes CDR1 ENHRY and CDR2 SYGVKD. CDR3 length: 14 residues. With 6 bases removed from V and 6 bases from J, the gap between germline ends came to 14 bases. The CDR3 region is CAISGGLRAGELFF. The CDR3 coding sequence is TGTGCCATCAGCGGCGGCCTAAGGGCCGGGGAGCTGTTTTTT.

This clonotype came up many times. This rearrangement joins TRBV29-1 to TRBJ1-6, with D perhaps matching TRBD1 (6 bases). Between the trimmed V and J ends, which lost 6 bases and 7 bases, there was a span of 19 bases. Germline V CDR1 and CDR2: SQVTM, ANQGSEA. The CDR3 is 15 amino acids. The CDR3 reads CSVPQGSWGNSPLHF. CDR3 coding DNA: TGCAGCGTCCCACAGGGTTCTTGGGGAAATTCACCCCTCCACTTT. Based on the CDR3 plus reference TRBV29-1 and TRBJ1-6, the full variable domain is SAVISQKPSRDICQRGTSLTIQCQVDSQVTMMFWYRQQPGQSLTLIATANQGSEATYESGFVIDKFPISRPNLTFSTLTVSNMSPEDSSIYLCSVPQGSWGNSPLHFGNGTRLTVT.

This clonotype was seen at least ten times. This chain joins TRBV14 and TRBJ2-6; no reliable D call. With 1 base removed from V and 3 bases from J, the gap between germline ends came to 1 base. Per the germline V gene, CDR1 is SGHDN and CDR2 is FVKESK. CDR3 length: 13 residues. The CDR3 loop reads CASSQVGANVLTF. CDR3 DNA sequence: TGTGCCAGCAGCCAAGTTGGGGCCAACGTCCTGACTTTC. The variable domain in full, completed from reference TRBV14 and TRBJ2-6, reads EAGVTQFPSHSVIEKGQTVTLRCDPISGHDNLYWYRRVMGKEIKFLLHFVKESKQDESGMPNNRFLAERTGGTYSTLKVQPAELEDSGVYFCASSQVGANVLTFGAGSRLTVL.

In this sample, this clonotype turned up a few times. V gene TRBV4-1 combines with J gene TRBJ1-2, with unresolved D. This CDR3 has 14 amino acids. V was cut by 5 bases and J by 6 bases, with 16 bases left in between. Per germline, CDR1 MGHRA and CDR2 YSYEKL. In DNA form, the CDR3 reads TGCGCCAGCAGCAGTCCAATGGGTCTGGATGGCTACACCTTC. This codes for CASSSPMGLDGYTF.

This clonotype occurred many times. The CDR3 is CASSGARQGNYGYTF. CDR3 DNA: TGTGCCAGCAGTGGCGCCAGACAGGGAAACTATGGCTACACCTTC. This sequence joins TRBV6-1 and TRBJ1-2, with 7 nucleotides matching TRBD1. V lost 4 bases, J lost 2 bases, and 7 bases stayed unmatched. Per germline, CDR1 MNHNS and CDR2 SASEGT. This CDR3 comprises 15 residues.

This clonotype was detected many times. V is TRBV27 and J is TRBJ2-1; 9 bases match TRBD2. With V trimmed by 6 bases and J by 1 base, 1 base remained unmatched. The CDR3 has 14 residues. The V gene's germline CDR1 is MNHEY and CDR2 SMNVEV (reference sequence). DNA of the CDR3: TGTGCCAGCAGAAGCGGGAGGTCCTACAATGAGCAGTTCTTC. Translated: CASRSGRSYNEQFF.

This clonotype was found many times. The chain carries TRBV2 and TRBJ2-5, with 12 bases lining up with TRBD2. Germline loops: CDR1 SNHLY, CDR2 FYNNEI. The V and J ends lost 4 bases and 4 bases, in that order; junction bases with no gene match: 4. The CDR3 has 15 amino acids. CDR3 coding DNA: TGTGCCAGCAGTGCCCCTAGCGGGGGGGCAGAGACCCAGTACTTC. This translates into CASSAPSGGAETQYF.

In this sample, this clonotype turned up many times. The gene calls are TRBV6-2 or TRBV6-3 and TRBJ2-3; TRBD2 aligns across 10 bases. V shed 5 bases and J 2 bases; nucleotides not matched to a gene: 4. The CDR3 is made up of 15 amino acids. Looked up from germline, CDR1 is MNHEY and CDR2 is SVGEGT. CDR3 loop: CASSPSGGTTDTQYF. CDR3 nucleotide sequence: TGTGCCAGCAGTCCTAGCGGGGGCACCACAGATACGCAGTATTTT.

This clonotype was counted many times. This rearrangement joins TRBV11-3 to TRBJ2-2; no reliable D call. This CDR3 is 11 amino acids long. V lost 8 bases and J 3 bases, leaving 4 bases between the germline ends. CDR1 and CDR2 from the germline V gene are SGHNT and YENEEA. CDR3 DNA sequence: TGTGCCAGCCAGGACACCGGGGAGCTGTTTTTT. It encodes CASQDTGELFF.

This clonotype was seen many times. This chain connects TRBV12-3 or TRBV12-4 to TRBJ2-5, with a possible D match to TRBD2 (7 bases). There are 13 residues in the CDR3. Trimming stripped 6 bases from V and 5 bases from J, with 13 bases between. CDR3 region: CASRGGGLETQYF. The CDR3 DNA reads TGTGCCAGCAGGGGGGGGGGCTTGGAGACCCAGTACTTC.

This clonotype was seen repeatedly, ten times or more. This rearrangement joins TRBV2 to TRBJ2-5; no clear D gene. Germline V gives CDR1 SNHLY, CDR2 FYNNEI. The V end lost 6 bases, the J end lost 5 bases, and 7 bases lay between the germline ends. This CDR3 has 11 residues. In DNA form, the CDR3 reads TGTGCCAGCAGAAGACTGGAGACCCAGTACTTC. Translating it yields CASRRLETQYF. Together with reference TRBV2 and TRBJ2-5, the CDR3 gives the full variable domain: EPEVTQTPSHQVTQMGQEVILRCVPISNHLYFYWYRQILGQKVEFLVSFYNNEISEKSEIFDDQFSVERPDGSNFTLKIRSTKLEDSAMYFCASRRLETQYFGPGTRLLVL.

This clonotype has at least ten counts. The chain joins TRBV3-1 to TRBJ1-1; D is possibly TRBD1 (6 bases). CDR3 length: 13 amino acids. Germline CDR1 is LGHDT and CDR2 is YNNKEL (reference sequence). V was shortened by 4 bases and J by 6 bases, with 12 bases between the two germline ends. CDR3 region: CASSRGTFPEAFF. In nucleotides, the CDR3 is TGTGCCAGCAGCCGCGGGACATTTCCTGAAGCTTTCTTT.